This note documents a single TCR beta chain sequence. Its antigen is unknown. CDR1 is GTSNPN, CDR2 SVGIG, per germline (reference sequence). This CDR3 has 16 amino acids. Trimming stripped 2 bases from V and 3 bases from J, with 19 bases between. TCRdb's copy holds only in-frame clones and misses some; the assay was immunoSEQ multiplex PCR. The data contain around 100,000 clones, roughly 70% of them singletons. These data belong to a study of shared clonotypes between healthy human individuals. Whole-study findings and limits: Only blood was sampled, and tissue TCR repertoires likely differ from blood ones. Four donors had around 5% of their naive CD4 clonotypes in common.

The source of this sequence is a woman younger than 45 in good health. The V call is TRBV30, the J call TRBJ1-1; D remains unclear. Sequencing used memory CD8+ T cells sorted from blood. Specified subset: CD45RO+ cells pooled with CCR7-negative TemRA cells. The CDR3 DNA reads TGTGCCTGGAGTTTCCTCGCGGGTGGAGGAGACACTGAAGCTTTCTTT. Amino acid sequence: CAWSFLAGGGDTEAFF.